Listed below are T cell receptor beta chains from one sample, sequenced in a study of T cell clones after liver transplantation. Here immunoSEQ multiplex PCR was the method, and the copy in TCRdb shows in-frame clones only, minus some. Of 50,000 to 70,000 clones listed, around two thirds are singletons. The sequencing here drew on CD4+ T cells from blood, taken at the roughly 16-month timepoint. Receptor source: a human patient who received a liver transplant. Some T cells may have originated in the graft donor. Both conserved end residues are part of each CDR3. Fields, in order: V gene, J gene, CDR3 protein.

>TRBV5-8|TRBJ1-5
CASSLERGGQPQHF
>TRBV5-1|TRBJ2-1
CASSEGSSGSYNEQFF
>TRBV2|TRBJ1-4
CASSDRVPNEKLFF
>TRBV6-5|TRBJ1-1
CASSYSGPGSTEAFF
>TRBV11-2|TRBJ2-3
CASSLDRGRPDTQYF
>TRBV19|TRBJ1-4
CASSPRDSRFNEKLFF
>TRBV11-2|TRBJ1-4
CASSILGGATNEKLFF
>TRBV5-1|TRBJ2-6
CASSSQGSGANVLTF
>TRBV10-3|TRBJ1-4
CAISSGGTNEKLFF
>TRBV10-3|TRBJ2-1
CAIRRSEDNEQFF
>TRBV30|TRBJ1-1
CAWSPDRGLRTEAFF
>TRBV6-1|TRBJ2-2
CASSILQGTGELFF
>TRBV15|TRBJ2-3
CATSAAGTGGDTQYF
>TRBV28|TRBJ2-5
CASSQETQYF
>TRBV28|TRBJ1-4
CASSFGDRVGEKLFF
>TRBV15|TRBJ2-1
CATSRDKGGIPYNEQFF
>TRBV4-3|TRBJ1-1
CASSQDRGLWAFF
>TRBV11-2|TRBJ2-3
CASSLDRARVDTQYF
>TRBV6-1|TRBJ1-1
CASSEVNTEAFF
>TRBV6-6|TRBJ1-5
CASKQGTSNQPQHF
>TRBV5-1|TRBJ2-1
CASSLGTRRAVDEQFF
>TRBV29-1|TRBJ2-3
CSVGTSNTQYF
>TRBV2|TRBJ2-1
CASSEDAGISGNEQFF
>TRBV30|TRBJ2-1
CAWSLLPAREQFF
>TRBV19|TRBJ1-6
CASRIVQDQHSPLHF
>TRBV10-3|TRBJ2-3
CAIRDRGTDTQYF
>TRBV12-1|TRBJ2-1
CASSFEGQFRDSYNEQFF
>TRBV28|TRBJ2-1
CASTPGGRAREQFF
>TRBV21-1|TRBJ2-7
CASLSRGPYEQYF
>TRBV6-1|TRBJ2-1
CASSDSNEQFF
>TRBV6-1|TRBJ2-5
CASSLTGVETQYF
>TRBV5-1|TRBJ2-1
CASSFDGQGSNEQFF
>TRBV7-2|TRBJ1-4
CASSFGGFNEKLFF
>TRBV6-5|TRBJ2-5
CASSRTGTHQETQYF
>TRBV4-1|TRBJ2-5
CASSPGQGETQYF
>TRBV6-5|TRBJ2-3
CASSRGAHKDTQYF
>TRBV27|TRBJ1-1
CASSFYTGRYTEAFF
>TRBV7-2|TRBJ2-3
CASSPPSDTQYF
>TRBV5-1|TRBJ1-2
CASSPDPTRRYGYTF
>TRBV5-4|TRBJ1-1
CASSLAGQVPNTEAFF
>TRBV28|TRBJ1-2
CASSRITGTNYGYTF
>TRBV2|TRBJ2-3
CASRLGGTDTQYF
>TRBV19|TRBJ1-1
CASSTAPTGNTEAFF
>TRBV13|TRBJ1-1
CASSLKLGGNTEAFF
>TRBV6-6|TRBJ2-5
CASSLSTAQETQYF
>TRBV7-6|TRBJ2-1
CASSSAAGEQFF
>TRBV11-3|TRBJ2-2
CASSQARNTGELFF
>TRBV13|TRBJ2-7
CASSFGRPAYEQYF
>TRBV11-2|TRBJ1-3
CASSPRTATSGNTIYF
>TRBV30|TRBJ2-7
CACTGTGEYEQYF
>TRBV7-2|TRBJ1-3
CASSLTSGAGNTIYF
>TRBV6-1|TRBJ2-5
CASSARGGSQETQYF
>TRBV6-6|TRBJ2-5
CASSKGLAGGETQYF
>TRBV30|TRBJ1-4
CAWSVGGGATNEKLFF
>TRBV19|TRBJ2-4
CASRLRGGSVAKNIQYF
>TRBV6-1|TRBJ1-5
CASREQGAPNQPQHF
>TRBV6-5|TRBJ1-6
CASSPDRAPYSPLHF